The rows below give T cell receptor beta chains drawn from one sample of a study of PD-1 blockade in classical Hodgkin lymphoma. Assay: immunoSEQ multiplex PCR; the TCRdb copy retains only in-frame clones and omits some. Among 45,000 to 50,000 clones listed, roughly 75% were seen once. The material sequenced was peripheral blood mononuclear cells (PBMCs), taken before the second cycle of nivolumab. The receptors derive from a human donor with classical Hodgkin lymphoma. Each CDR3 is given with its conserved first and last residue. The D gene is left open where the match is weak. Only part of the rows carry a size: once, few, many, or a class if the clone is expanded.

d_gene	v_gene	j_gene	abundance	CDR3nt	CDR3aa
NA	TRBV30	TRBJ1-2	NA	TGTGCCTGGAGTCCGCCGGGGACGTTTTATGGCTACACCTTC	CAWSPPGTFYGYTF
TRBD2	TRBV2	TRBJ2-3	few	TGTGCCAGCAGTCTTACTAGCGGGAGTGGCACAGATACGCAGTATTTT	CASSLTSGSGTDTQYF
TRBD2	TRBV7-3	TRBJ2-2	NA	TGTGCCAGCAGTTCGCGGCGGGGGGCGAACACCGGGGAGCTGTTTTTT	CASSSRRGANTGELFF
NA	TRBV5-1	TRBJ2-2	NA	TGCGCCAGCAACCCGTACCAGGGAACCGGGGAGCTGTTTTTT	CASNPYQGTGELFF
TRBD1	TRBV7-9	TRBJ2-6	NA	TGTGCCAGCAGCTTAATAAACAGGGGTTTTATCTCTGGGGCCAACGTCCTGACTTTC	CASSLINRGFISGANVLTF
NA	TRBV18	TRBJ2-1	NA	TGTGCCAGCTCACCATCGGGACCCGCCAACAATGAGCAGTTCTTC	CASSPSGPANNEQFF
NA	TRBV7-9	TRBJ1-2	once	TGTGCCAGCAGCACGGAGGGTGGGGGCTACACCTTC	CASSTEGGGYTF
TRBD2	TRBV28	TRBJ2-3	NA	TGTGCCAGCAGTCCTCCGGGACTAGCGCGGAGCACAGATACGCAGTATTTT	CASSPPGLARSTDTQYF
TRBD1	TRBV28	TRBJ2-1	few	TGTGCCAGCAGTGCGCCCAGGGGGCTATCGTATGAGCAGTTCTTC	CASSAPRGLSYEQFF
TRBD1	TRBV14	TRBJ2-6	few	TGTGCCAGCAGCCGCCGGACAGGGGCTGGGGCCAACGTCCTGACTTTC	CASSRRTGAGANVLTF
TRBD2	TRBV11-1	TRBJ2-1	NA	TGTGCCAGCAGCTTACCCGGGACTAGCGGGGGGGTGAATGAGCAGTTCTTC	CASSLPGTSGGVNEQFF
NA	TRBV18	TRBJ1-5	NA	TGTGCCAGCTCACCAGATCCAGGGCGGGAGCAGCCCCAGCATTTT	CASSPDPGREQPQHF
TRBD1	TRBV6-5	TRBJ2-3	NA	TGTGCCAGCATGAGACAGGGGAGTGGGGGAGATACGCAGTATTTT	CASMRQGSGGDTQYF
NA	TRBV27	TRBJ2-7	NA	TGTGCCAGCAGTTTATATGAGGGCGACAGGCGATACGAGCAGTACTTC	CASSLYEGDRRYEQYF
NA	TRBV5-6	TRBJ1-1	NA	TGTGCCAGCAGCTCGGGGACCACCGGTGGGGCTTTCTTT	CASSSGTTGGAFF
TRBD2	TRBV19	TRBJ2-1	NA	TGTGCCAGTAGTATAGGTACTAGCGGGGGCGCCTCCTACAATGAGCAGTTCTTC	CASSIGTSGGASYNEQFF
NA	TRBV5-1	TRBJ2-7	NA	TGCGCCAGCAGCTCTGGGGGCCCAGGGTGGGAGCAGTACTTC	CASSSGGPGWEQYF
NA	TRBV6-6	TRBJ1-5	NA	TGTGCCAGCATCGACAGCCATAGCAATCAGCCCCAGCATTTT	CASIDSHSNQPQHF
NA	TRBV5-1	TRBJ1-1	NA	TGCGCCAGCAGCTTGCTGTCCATAAGGACTGAAGCTTTCTTT	CASSLLSIRTEAFF
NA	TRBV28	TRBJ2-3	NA	TGTGCCAGCAGCGACAGGACGCTAACTCCTAGCACAGATACGCAGTATTTT	CASSDRTLTPSTDTQYF
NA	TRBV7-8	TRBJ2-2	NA	TGTGCCAGCAGCACAATAGTCGGGGAGCTGTTTTTT	CASSTIVGELFF
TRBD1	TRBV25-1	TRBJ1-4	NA	TGTGCCAGTAAAGGGGGCGAAAAACTGTTTTTT	CASKGGEKLFF
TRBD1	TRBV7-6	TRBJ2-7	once	TGTGCCAGCAGCTACGGGACAGGTCTAACCTACGAGCAGTACTTC	CASSYGTGLTYEQYF
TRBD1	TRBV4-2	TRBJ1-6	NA	TGTGCCAGCAGCCTCTCACACGCAGGGGGCGATAATTCACCCCTCCACTTT	CASSLSHAGGDNSPLHF
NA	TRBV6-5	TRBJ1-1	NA	TGTGCCAGCAGTTACTCGGGCCCGCGGGACACTGAAGCTTTCTTT	CASSYSGPRDTEAFF
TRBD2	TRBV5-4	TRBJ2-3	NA	TGTGCCAGCAGCTTGGAGCGGGGTGACACAGATACGCAGTATTTT	CASSLERGDTDTQYF
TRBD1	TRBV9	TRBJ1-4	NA	TGTGCCAGCAGCGGGAGGACAGGGGGAGGGGAAAAACTGTTTTTT	CASSGRTGGGEKLFF
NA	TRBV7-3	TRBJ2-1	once	TGTGCCAGCAGCTCCATCGGGACGGCCGTAAACAATGAGCAGTTCTTC	CASSSIGTAVNNEQFF
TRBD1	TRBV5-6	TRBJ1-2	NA	TGTGCCAGCAGGTGTGACCCGGGACAGGGGCCCCACCAGAACTATGGCTACACCTTC	CASRCDPGQGPHQNYGYTF
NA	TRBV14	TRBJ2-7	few	TGTGCCAGCTCTACAGGACACGAGCAGTACTTC	CASSTGHEQYF
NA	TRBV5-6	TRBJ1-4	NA	TGTGCCAGCAGCTTGGCTCAGGGTAATGAAAAACTGTTTTTT	CASSLAQGNEKLFF
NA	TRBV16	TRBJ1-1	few	TGTGCCAGCAGCCAATCGGGCTCAGGGATCTCTGAAGCTTTCTTT	CASSQSGSGISEAFF
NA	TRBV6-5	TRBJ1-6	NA	TGTGCCAGCAGTCCGTGGGGGGCCTCACCCCTCCACTTT	CASSPWGASPLHF
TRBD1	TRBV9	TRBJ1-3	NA	TGTGCCAGCGCCGGGACAGGGGCTGGAAACACCATATATTTT	CASAGTGAGNTIYF
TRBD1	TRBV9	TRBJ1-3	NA	TGTGCCAGCAGCTTTCAGGGGGCGCGCGGAAACACCATATATTTT	CASSFQGARGNTIYF
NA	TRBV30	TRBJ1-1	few	TGTGCCTGGAGTCCGGAGACAGCTGAAGCTTTCTTT	CAWSPETAEAFF
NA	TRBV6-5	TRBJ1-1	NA	TGTGCCAGCAGTTACAGCCCGACAGGGAACACTGAAGCTTTCTTT	CASSYSPTGNTEAFF
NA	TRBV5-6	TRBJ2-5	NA	TGTGCCAGCAGCTTGGTCAGGGGAGGACAAGAGACCCAGTACTTC	CASSLVRGGQETQYF
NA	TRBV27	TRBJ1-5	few	TGTGCCAGCAGTCCGGACCTCCTCAATCAGCCCCAGCATTTT	CASSPDLLNQPQHF
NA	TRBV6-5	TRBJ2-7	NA	TGTGCCAGCGGGGAAATAACCTACGAGCAGTACTTC	CASGEITYEQYF
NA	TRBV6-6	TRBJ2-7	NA	TGTGCCAGCAGTTACGAGTTAAGACATGTAACCTACGAGCAGTACTTC	CASSYELRHVTYEQYF
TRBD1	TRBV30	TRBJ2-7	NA	TGTGCCTGGGGAACCGGGACAGGGATCTACGAGCAGTACTTC	CAWGTGTGIYEQYF
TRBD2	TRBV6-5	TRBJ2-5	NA	TGTGCCAGCATCGCCAGCCTAGCGGGAGCAGAGACCCAGTACTTC	CASIASLAGAETQYF
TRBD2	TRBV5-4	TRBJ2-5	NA	TGTGCCAGCAGCCCGGGGAGGGAAGAGACCCAGTACTTC	CASSPGREETQYF
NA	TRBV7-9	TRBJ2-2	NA	TGTGCCAGCAGCCTAGCAGGCGGGCGGGAGCTGTTTTTT	CASSLAGGRELFF
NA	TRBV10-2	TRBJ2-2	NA	TGCGCCAGCAGTGAGTCAACCGGGGAGCTGTTTTTT	CASSESTGELFF
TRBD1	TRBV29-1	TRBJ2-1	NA	TGCAGCGCCCTTGGACAGGGGGCTTACAATGAGCAGTTCTTC	CSALGQGAYNEQFF
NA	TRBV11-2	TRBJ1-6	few	TGTGCCAGCAGCTTTGAGCAGGGCTCACCCCTCCACTTT	CASSFEQGSPLHF
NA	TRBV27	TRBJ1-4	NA	TGTGCCAGCAGTTTATCTGGCGGGAATAGTCTTCGCGAAAAACTGTTTTTT	CASSLSGGNSLREKLFF
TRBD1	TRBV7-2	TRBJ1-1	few	TGTGCCAGCAGCAAAGGGGGACAGGGGACTGAAGCTTTCTTT	CASSKGGQGTEAFF
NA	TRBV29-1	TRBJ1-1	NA	TGCAGCGTTGAAGAGGTGGCAGGGAGGTTCAACACTGAAGCTTTCTTT	CSVEEVAGRFNTEAFF
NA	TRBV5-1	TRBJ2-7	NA	TGCGCCAGCAGCTTGGATGGGGCCTCCTACGAGCAGTACTTC	CASSLDGASYEQYF
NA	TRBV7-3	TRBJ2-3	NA	TGTGCCAGCAGCCCGGGTCCGGAGTTAACAGATACGCAGTATTTT	CASSPGPELTDTQYF
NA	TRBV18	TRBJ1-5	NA	TGTGCCAGCTCTGGACAGATAAATCAGCCCCAGCATTTT	CASSGQINQPQHF
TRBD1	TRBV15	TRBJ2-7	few	TGTGCCACCAGCGCCCGGACAGGGCGCCCCTACGAGCAGTACTTC	CATSARTGRPYEQYF
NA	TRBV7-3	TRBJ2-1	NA	TGTGCCAGCAGCTTAGAGGCGGGACGGAATGAGCAGTTCTTC	CASSLEAGRNEQFF
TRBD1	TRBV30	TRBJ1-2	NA	TGTGCCTGGAGTGTAGGGACAGGGATGATTTTCTATGGCTACACCTTC	CAWSVGTGMIFYGYTF
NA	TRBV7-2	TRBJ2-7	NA	TGTGCCAGCAGCTTTAGGGAGACCGGAGGCTACGAGCAGTACTTC	CASSFRETGGYEQYF
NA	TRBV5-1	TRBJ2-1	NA	TGCGCCAGCAGCTTGGAAGGGGACATTTCACTGGAGCAGTTCTTC	CASSLEGDISLEQFF